This is a list of T cell receptor beta chains from one sample in a study of OX40 agonist ivuxolimab in advanced cancers. The protocol was immunoSEQ multiplex PCR, while the TCRdb copy is restricted to in-frame clones and leaves out a portion. The sample lists tens of thousands of clones, over 80% seen once, with less than 6% in the top ten. The source was CD4+ or CD8+ T cells sorted from blood, collected in a trial of the OX40 agonist ivuxolimab. Receptor source: an adult with an advanced solid tumor such as melanoma, head and neck, liver or kidney cancer. CDR3s include the opening cysteine and the closing phenylalanine or tryptophan. Fields, in order: V gene, J gene, clone size, D gene, CDR3 protein, CDR3 DNA. D genes are given only for firm matches. Some rows mark clone size as missing; the rest say once, few, many or name a class of expanded clone.

v_call: TRBV7-3
j_call: TRBJ2-2
clone_size: .
d_call: .
cdr3_aa: CASGPAGRTGELFF
cdr3_nt: TGTGCCAGCGGACCCGCGGGAAGGACCGGGGAGCTGTTTTTT

v_call: TRBV19
j_call: TRBJ2-7
clone_size: .
d_call: .
cdr3_aa: CASSRSGSYEQYF
cdr3_nt: TGTGCCAGTAGTAGATCAGGTTCCTACGAGCAGTACTTC

v_call: TRBV11-2
j_call: TRBJ2-7
clone_size: .
d_call: TRBD1
cdr3_aa: CASSSWTGGTYEQYF
cdr3_nt: TGTGCCAGCAGCTCCTGGACAGGGGGGACCTACGAGCAGTACTTC

v_call: TRBV21-1
j_call: TRBJ2-1
clone_size: once
d_call: .
cdr3_aa: CASSKYGLVPLGEQFF
cdr3_nt: TGTGCCAGCAGCAAATATGGACTAGTACCTCTAGGTGAGCAGTTCTTC

v_call: TRBV5-1
j_call: TRBJ2-2
clone_size: .
d_call: .
cdr3_aa: CASSWGDRGPVTGELFF
cdr3_nt: TGCGCCAGCAGCTGGGGGGACAGAGGGCCAGTGACCGGGGAGCTGTTTTTT

v_call: TRBV5-1
j_call: TRBJ2-2
clone_size: .
d_call: TRBD2
cdr3_aa: CASSPKTSGGTNTGELFF
cdr3_nt: TGCGCCAGCAGCCCTAAAACTAGCGGAGGTACGAACACCGGGGAGCTGTTTTTT

v_call: TRBV4-1
j_call: TRBJ2-1
clone_size: .
d_call: TRBD2
cdr3_aa: CASSRDIAGGTYNEQFF
cdr3_nt: TGCGCCAGCAGCCGCGACATAGCGGGGGGAACTTACAATGAGCAGTTCTTC

v_call: TRBV18
j_call: TRBJ2-2
clone_size: .
d_call: .
cdr3_aa: CASSPQGNSNTGELFF
cdr3_nt: TGTGCCAGCTCACCACAGGGAAATTCGAACACCGGGGAGCTGTTTTTT

v_call: TRBV2
j_call: TRBJ2-5
clone_size: .
d_call: TRBD1
cdr3_aa: CASSEPRQGAETQYF
cdr3_nt: TGTGCCAGCAGTGAACCGAGACAGGGGGCAGAGACCCAGTACTTC

v_call: TRBV28
j_call: TRBJ1-5
clone_size: .
d_call: .
cdr3_aa: CASKGTRNQPQHF
cdr3_nt: TGTGCCAGCAAAGGGACCCGCAATCAGCCCCAGCATTTT

v_call: TRBV19
j_call: TRBJ2-1
clone_size: .
d_call: TRBD2
cdr3_aa: CASSIGGRWSNEQFF
cdr3_nt: TGTGCCAGTAGTATTGGCGGGAGGTGGTCCAATGAGCAGTTCTTC

v_call: TRBV2
j_call: TRBJ2-2
clone_size: once
d_call: .
cdr3_aa: CASSRGDTGELFF
cdr3_nt: TGTGCCAGCTCCAGGGGGGACACCGGGGAGCTGTTTTTT

v_call: TRBV5-4
j_call: TRBJ2-7
clone_size: .
d_call: TRBD2
cdr3_aa: CASSTGTRRGADEQYF
cdr3_nt: TGTGCCAGCAGCACGGGTACAAGGCGGGGGGCGGATGAGCAGTACTTC

v_call: TRBV5-4
j_call: TRBJ2-7
clone_size: .
d_call: TRBD2
cdr3_aa: CASSLGLAGASPFYEQYF
cdr3_nt: TGTGCCAGCAGCTTGGGGCTAGCGGGAGCTTCCCCCTTCTACGAGCAGTACTTC

v_call: TRBV19
j_call: TRBJ1-2
clone_size: few
d_call: .
cdr3_aa: CASRERDPNYGYTF
cdr3_nt: TGTGCCAGTAGGGAGAGGGATCCTAACTATGGCTACACCTTC

v_call: TRBV6-1
j_call: TRBJ2-7
clone_size: few
d_call: .
cdr3_aa: CASSEGWRGEQYF
cdr3_nt: TGTGCCAGCAGTGAAGGATGGAGGGGCGAGCAGTACTTC

v_call: TRBV20-1
j_call: TRBJ2-1
clone_size: .
d_call: TRBD2
cdr3_aa: CSAGGRNEQFF
cdr3_nt: TGCAGTGCGGGCGGGAGAAATGAGCAGTTCTTC

v_call: TRBV2
j_call: TRBJ1-1
clone_size: .
d_call: .
cdr3_aa: CASRVRDNLNTEAFF
cdr3_nt: TGTGCCAGCAGAGTCCGGGACAATTTGAACACTGAAGCTTTCTTT

v_call: TRBV9
j_call: TRBJ2-2
clone_size: .
d_call: .
cdr3_aa: CASTVTAGSTGELFF
cdr3_nt: TGTGCCAGCACTGTTACGGCGGGAAGTACCGGGGAGCTGTTTTTT

v_call: TRBV28
j_call: TRBJ2-7
clone_size: .
d_call: .
cdr3_aa: CASSPPGTGTYEQYF
cdr3_nt: TGTGCCAGCAGTCCACCCGGGACGGGAACCTACGAGCAGTACTTC

v_call: TRBV5-6
j_call: TRBJ2-3
clone_size: .
d_call: TRBD1
cdr3_aa: CASSPGTGGQTDTQYF
cdr3_nt: TGTGCCAGCAGCCCAGGGACAGGGGGTCAAACAGATACGCAGTATTTT

v_call: TRBV7-2
j_call: TRBJ2-4
clone_size: .
d_call: TRBD2
cdr3_aa: CASSSETSGRNIQYF
cdr3_nt: TGTGCCAGCAGCTCGGAGACTAGCGGGAGGAACATTCAGTACTTC

v_call: TRBV7-7
j_call: TRBJ2-7
clone_size: .
d_call: .
cdr3_aa: CASSLKDGNYEQYF
cdr3_nt: TGTGCTAGCAGCCTAAAGGACGGAAACTACGAGCAGTACTTC

v_call: TRBV18
j_call: TRBJ1-4
clone_size: .
d_call: .
cdr3_aa: CASSSDRNEKLFF
cdr3_nt: TGTGCCAGCTCATCCGACCGTAATGAAAAACTGTTTTTT

v_call: TRBV29-1
j_call: TRBJ2-3
clone_size: .
d_call: TRBD2
cdr3_aa: CSVEGTSGRWTDTQYF
cdr3_nt: TGCAGCGTTGAAGGCACTAGCGGGAGGTGGACAGATACGCAGTATTTT

v_call: TRBV7-9
j_call: TRBJ2-1
clone_size: .
d_call: .
cdr3_aa: CASSSTGYNEQFF
cdr3_nt: TGTGCCAGCAGCTCCACGGGATACAATGAGCAGTTCTTC

v_call: TRBV28
j_call: TRBJ2-2
clone_size: .
d_call: TRBD2
cdr3_aa: CASSRTSGSAGELFF
cdr3_nt: TGTGCCAGCAGTCGGACTAGCGGGAGTGCCGGGGAGCTGTTTTTT

v_call: TRBV28
j_call: TRBJ1-2
clone_size: .
d_call: .
cdr3_aa: CASSRATYGYTF
cdr3_nt: TGTGCCAGCAGTCGCGCCACCTATGGCTACACCTTC

v_call: TRBV14
j_call: TRBJ2-1
clone_size: .
d_call: TRBD1
cdr3_aa: CASSRQGYNEQFF
cdr3_nt: TGTGCCAGCAGCCGACAGGGTTACAATGAGCAGTTCTTC

v_call: TRBV27
j_call: TRBJ1-5
clone_size: .
d_call: .
cdr3_aa: CASRTGQSNQPQHF
cdr3_nt: TGTGCCAGCAGGACCGGACAAAGCAATCAGCCCCAGCATTTT

v_call: TRBV9
j_call: TRBJ2-3
clone_size: .
d_call: TRBD1
cdr3_aa: CASSVVGQTTDTQYF
cdr3_nt: TGTGCCAGCAGCGTAGTGGGACAGACAACAGATACGCAGTATTTT

v_call: TRBV7-2
j_call: TRBJ2-7
clone_size: once
d_call: .
cdr3_aa: CASSLFSDGTYEQYF
cdr3_nt: TGTGCCAGCAGCTTATTTTCTGACGGAACCTACGAGCAGTACTTC

v_call: TRBV30
j_call: TRBJ2-5
clone_size: .
d_call: .
cdr3_aa: CAWSAWRNDPRETQYF
cdr3_nt: TGTGCCTGGAGTGCGTGGCGGAACGATCCACGAGAGACCCAGTACTTC

v_call: TRBV2
j_call: TRBJ2-7
clone_size: .
d_call: .
cdr3_aa: CASRRETGYEQYF
cdr3_nt: TGTGCCAGCAGACGGGAGACGGGATACGAGCAGTACTTC

v_call: TRBV5-1
j_call: TRBJ1-1
clone_size: .
d_call: TRBD1
cdr3_aa: CASSLTGDTEAFF
cdr3_nt: TGCGCCAGCAGCTTAACAGGGGACACTGAAGCTTTCTTT

v_call: TRBV5-6
j_call: TRBJ2-2
clone_size: .
d_call: .
cdr3_aa: CASSLDARGLDTGELFF
cdr3_nt: TGTGCCAGCAGCTTGGATGCCCGGGGCCTCGACACCGGGGAGCTGTTTTTT

v_call: TRBV5-4
j_call: TRBJ1-3
clone_size: .
d_call: TRBD1
cdr3_aa: CASSRGQGGGNTIYF
cdr3_nt: TGTGCCAGCAGCCGCGGACAGGGTGGTGGAAACACCATATATTTT

v_call: TRBV5-4
j_call: TRBJ2-5
clone_size: .
d_call: .
cdr3_aa: CASSPTTQETQYF
cdr3_nt: TGTGCCAGCAGCCCGACAACTCAAGAGACCCAGTACTTC

v_call: TRBV10-1
j_call: TRBJ1-3
clone_size: .
d_call: TRBD1
cdr3_aa: CASSEWDRGSGNTIYF
cdr3_nt: TGCGCCAGCAGTGAATGGGACAGGGGCTCTGGAAACACCATATATTTT

v_call: TRBV5-4
j_call: TRBJ2-3
clone_size: .
d_call: TRBD2
cdr3_aa: CASSPPGRREGTDTQYF
cdr3_nt: TGTGCCAGCAGCCCCCCTGGTCGGCGGGAGGGCACAGATACGCAGTATTTT

v_call: TRBV28
j_call: TRBJ2-7
clone_size: .
d_call: TRBD1
cdr3_aa: CASSGQGRPTYEQYF
cdr3_nt: TGTGCCAGCAGTGGACAGGGGAGGCCTACCTACGAGCAGTACTTC

v_call: TRBV4-1
j_call: TRBJ1-2
clone_size: .
d_call: .
cdr3_aa: CASSQHPPAVSSNYGYTF
cdr3_nt: TGCGCCAGCAGCCAACACCCCCCGGCAGTGAGCTCAAACTATGGCTACACCTTC

v_call: TRBV5-1
j_call: TRBJ1-1
clone_size: .
d_call: TRBD1
cdr3_aa: CASSLEAGGPTEAFF
cdr3_nt: TGCGCCAGCAGCTTGGAGGCAGGGGGCCCTACTGAAGCTTTCTTT

v_call: TRBV5-4
j_call: TRBJ2-7
clone_size: .
d_call: TRBD2
cdr3_aa: CASSPRGLAGGEQYF
cdr3_nt: TGTGCCAGCAGCCCAAGGGGACTAGCGGGAGGGGAGCAGTACTTC

v_call: TRBV10-3
j_call: TRBJ2-7
clone_size: .
d_call: .
cdr3_aa: CAISVERRYEQYF
cdr3_nt: TGTGCCATCAGTGTCGAGAGGCGCTACGAGCAGTACTTC

v_call: TRBV7-8
j_call: TRBJ2-7
clone_size: .
d_call: .
cdr3_aa: CASTIGEGANEQYF
cdr3_nt: TGTGCCAGCACCATAGGAGAGGGTGCCAACGAGCAGTACTTC

v_call: TRBV30
j_call: TRBJ1-6
clone_size: few
d_call: TRBD1
cdr3_aa: CAWTFGDRALHF
cdr3_nt: TGTGCCTGGACCTTCGGGGACAGGGCCCTCCACTTT

v_call: TRBV6-1
j_call: TRBJ2-1
clone_size: once
d_call: .
cdr3_aa: CASSEGGVESEQFF
cdr3_nt: TGTGCCAGCAGTGAAGGGGGGGTTGAGAGTGAGCAGTTCTTC

v_call: TRBV9
j_call: TRBJ2-7
clone_size: .
d_call: TRBD2
cdr3_aa: CASSEVPSREGLDEQYF
cdr3_nt: TGTGCCAGCAGCGAGGTACCTTCTCGGGAGGGACTGGACGAGCAGTACTTC

v_call: TRBV28
j_call: TRBJ2-3
clone_size: .
d_call: TRBD2
cdr3_aa: CASQLRGGTDTQYF
cdr3_nt: TGTGCCAGCCAACTTCGGGGGGGCACAGATACGCAGTATTTT

v_call: TRBV18
j_call: TRBJ1-2
clone_size: .
d_call: .
cdr3_aa: CASSPNRDANYGYTF
cdr3_nt: TGTGCCAGCTCACCCAACAGGGACGCCAACTATGGCTACACCTTC

v_call: TRBV10-2
j_call: TRBJ2-1
clone_size: .
d_call: TRBD2
cdr3_aa: CASKETSGYNEQFF
cdr3_nt: TGCGCCAGCAAAGAGACTAGCGGCTACAATGAGCAGTTCTTC

v_call: TRBV9
j_call: TRBJ2-2
clone_size: .
d_call: .
cdr3_aa: CASSPKGEVGTGELFF
cdr3_nt: TGTGCCAGCAGCCCAAAGGGCGAGGTCGGCACCGGGGAGCTGTTTTTT